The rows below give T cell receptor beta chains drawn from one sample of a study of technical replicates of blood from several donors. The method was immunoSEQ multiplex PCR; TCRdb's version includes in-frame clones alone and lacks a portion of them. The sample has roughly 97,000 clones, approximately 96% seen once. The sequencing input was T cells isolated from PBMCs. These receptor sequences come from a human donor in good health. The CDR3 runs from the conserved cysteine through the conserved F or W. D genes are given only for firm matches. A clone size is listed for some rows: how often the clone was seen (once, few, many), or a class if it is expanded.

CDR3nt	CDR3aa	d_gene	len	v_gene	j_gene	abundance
TGCGCCAGCAGCTTGGATCTCGGGACAGGGTGGGAGACCCAGTACTTC	CASSLDLGTGWETQYF	TRBD1	16	TRBV5-1	TRBJ2-5	.
TGTGCCAGTAGTAAGGGACAGGGTGGGAACTACGAGCAGTACTTC	CASSKGQGGNYEQYF	TRBD1	15	TRBV19	TRBJ2-7	once
TGTGCCAGCAGCTCAGCAGGTCAAGAGACCCAGTACTTC	CASSSAGQETQYF	.	13	TRBV5-4	TRBJ2-5	.
TGTGCCAGCAGTGAAACAGGGGGCCCAAGCGAGCAGTTCTTC	CASSETGGPSEQFF	TRBD1	14	TRBV25-1	TRBJ2-1	.
TGTGCCAGCAGTCGAGACAGGGGCGGTTCTGGCTACACCTTC	CASSRDRGGSGYTF	TRBD1	14	TRBV2	TRBJ1-2	.
TGTGCCAGTAGTCGGGAAACTGAAGCTTTCTTT	CASSRETEAFF	.	11	TRBV19	TRBJ1-1	few
TGTGCCAGCAGCTTAGAGGCGGGCACCAACTACGAGCAGTACTTC	CASSLEAGTNYEQYF	.	15	TRBV7-2	TRBJ2-7	.
TGTGCCAGCAGCAAAAGGAAGGGACAGCCCCTAGCCAAGCAGTTCTTC	CASSKRKGQPLAKQFF	.	16	TRBV21-1	TRBJ2-1	.
TGTGCCAGCGCCAGATCTTACAGGGATACTAATGAAAAACTGTTTTTT	CASARSYRDTNEKLFF	.	16	TRBV7-9	TRBJ1-4	.
TGTGCCAGCAGCTTGCAGGCAAAGAACACCGGGGAGCTGTTTTTT	CASSLQAKNTGELFF	.	15	TRBV5-6	TRBJ2-2	.
TGTGCCAGCAGCCATGGGACAGTATACAATGAGCAGTTCTTC	CASSHGTVYNEQFF	TRBD1	14	TRBV7-3	TRBJ2-1	.
TGTGCCAGCAGTGCAACTCCCAGGGGTACTGAAGCTTTCTTT	CASSATPRGTEAFF	.	14	TRBV6-1	TRBJ1-1	.
TGTGCCAGCAGCTCCTGGCGGGAGGGTCTCTACGAGCAGTACTTC	CASSSWREGLYEQYF	TRBD2	15	TRBV7-9	TRBJ2-7	.
TGTGCCAGCAGTGTTTCGAGCAATCAGCCCCAGCATTTT	CASSVSSNQPQHF	.	13	TRBV2	TRBJ1-5	.
TGTGCCAGCAGTGTCAACCCACAGGGTAACGGTGGGAAACTGTTTTTT	CASSVNPQGNGGKLFF	.	16	TRBV2	TRBJ1-4	.
TGTGCCAGCAGCTTAGGACAGGGGGCCTACGAGCAGTACTTC	CASSLGQGAYEQYF	TRBD1	14	TRBV7-8	TRBJ2-7	.
TGTGCCACCAGCAGAGATCAGGGGGAGGTGTTTTTT	CATSRDQGEVFF	TRBD1	12	TRBV15	TRBJ1-4	.
TGTGCCAGCAGGCAACTAGCGGGAGGGGAGACCCAGTACTTC	CASRQLAGGETQYF	TRBD2	14	TRBV27	TRBJ2-5	.
TGTGCCAGCAGCTTAACGTTTAGCCCAATCGGGGAAACAGATACGCAGTATTTT	CASSLTFSPIGETDTQYF	.	18	TRBV7-3	TRBJ2-3	.
TGTGCCAGCAGTTTAGGAGGGAGGAGCTACGAGCAGTACTTC	CASSLGGRSYEQYF	.	14	TRBV27	TRBJ2-7	.
TGTGCCAGCAGCTTAAAGACAGTAGAGAGTAACACTGAAGCTTTCTTT	CASSLKTVESNTEAFF	.	16	TRBV7-2	TRBJ1-1	.
TGTGCTAGTGGTACCACTAGCGGGAGGGCCAGTGAGCAGTTCTTC	CASGTTSGRASEQFF	TRBD2	15	TRBV12-5	TRBJ2-1	.
TGTGCCAGTAGTCAGTCTAACTATGGCTACACCTTC	CASSQSNYGYTF	.	12	TRBV19	TRBJ1-2	.
TGTGCCAGCAGCGTAGGGGGAGGGCACGGCTACACCTTC	CASSVGGGHGYTF	.	13	TRBV9	TRBJ1-2	.
TGTGCCAGCAGTCCTCTTAGCGGGGGCCTTAACAATGAGCAGTTCTTC	CASSPLSGGLNNEQFF	TRBD2	16	TRBV27	TRBJ2-1	.
TGTGCCAGCAGTCAATGGGAGGGCCCAGAGACCCAGTACTTC	CASSQWEGPETQYF	TRBD2	14	TRBV11-3	TRBJ2-5	.
TGTGCCAGTACCCAGGACTTCTATGGCTACACCTTC	CASTQDFYGYTF	.	12	TRBV19	TRBJ1-2	.
TGTGCGCCCACGGGTTACCCCCATGAAGCTTTCTTT	CAPTGYPHEAFF	.	12	TRBV10-3	TRBJ1-1	.
TGTGCCAGCAGCCAAATAAGGCGGGAGGGCCATGTTGAGCAGTTCTTC	CASSQIRREGHVEQFF	TRBD2	16	TRBV4-2	TRBJ2-1	.
TGTGCCAGCAGTACCGGGACAGGGCTTGGCAATCAGCCCCAGCATTTT	CASSTGTGLGNQPQHF	TRBD1	16	TRBV27	TRBJ1-5	.
TGCGCCAGCAGCCAAGAATTCACACAAAGAAACACCATATATTTT	CASSQEFTQRNTIYF	.	15	TRBV4-1	TRBJ1-3	.
TGTGCCAGCTCACCACCGGAGACAGGGGAAGGAAACACCATATATTTT	CASSPPETGEGNTIYF	TRBD1	16	TRBV18	TRBJ1-3	.
TGTGCCACCAGCAGAGATATCATCGCGGGAGGCTACACCTTC	CATSRDIIAGGYTF	.	14	TRBV15	TRBJ1-2	.
TGTGCCAGTAGTATTAGCGGGAGCTCCAATGAGCAGTTCTTC	CASSISGSSNEQFF	TRBD2	14	TRBV19	TRBJ2-1	.
TGTGCCAGCAGTTTGGGACTAGCGGTGCACAATGAGCAGTTCTTC	CASSLGLAVHNEQFF	TRBD2	15	TRBV27	TRBJ2-1	.
TGTGCCAGCAGCTTGGTAGCGCATGGCTACACCTTC	CASSLVAHGYTF	.	12	TRBV5-8	TRBJ1-2	.
TGTGCCAGCCAAACAGGGGCCAGCACTGAAGCTTTCTTT	CASQTGASTEAFF	TRBD1	13	TRBV19	TRBJ1-1	.
TGCGCCAGCAGCTTGGAAGCGGGAGTAACAGATACGCAGTATTTT	CASSLEAGVTDTQYF	TRBD2	15	TRBV5-1	TRBJ2-3	.
TGTGCCAGTCTACTAGCGGGAGGTGCCTACGAGCAGTACTTC	CASLLAGGAYEQYF	TRBD2	14	TRBV2	TRBJ2-7	.
TGCAGCATATCGGGGACAGGCCAAACTTACGAGCAGTACTTC	CSISGTGQTYEQYF	TRBD1	14	TRBV29-1	TRBJ2-7	.
TGCGCCAGCAGTGAGAGTACTACCTACAATGAGCAGTTCTTC	CASSESTTYNEQFF	.	14	TRBV10-2	TRBJ2-1	.
TGCGCCAGCAGCTTGGAAACAGGGAGCTCCTACAATGAGCAGTTCTTC	CASSLETGSSYNEQFF	.	16	TRBV5-1	TRBJ2-1	.
TGTGCCAGCAGTGAAATGTCCCTTACCTACGAGCAGTACTTC	CASSEMSLTYEQYF	.	14	TRBV6-1	TRBJ2-7	.
TGCGCCAGCAGCCAAGATCAGGGCGGGGGGGAGACCCAGTACTTC	CASSQDQGGGETQYF	TRBD2	15	TRBV4-1	TRBJ2-5	.
TGTGCCAGCAGTGGTCTCAGGGGGCCGAACACTGAAGCTTTCTTT	CASSGLRGPNTEAFF	TRBD1	15	TRBV6-1	TRBJ1-1	.
TGTGCCAGCAGTGAAGATGGCAGGGAGGGGACAGATACGCAGTATTTT	CASSEDGREGTDTQYF	TRBD2	16	TRBV2	TRBJ2-3	once
TGTGCCTCTCAGTCGGGGTTCTATGAGCAGTTCTTC	CASQSGFYEQFF	.	12	TRBV6-1	TRBJ2-1	.
TGTGCCAGTAGTATAACAGGGAGACCCTACGAGCAGTACTTC	CASSITGRPYEQYF	.	14	TRBV19	TRBJ2-7	once
TGTGCCAGCAGAACTAGCGGGAGGGCGGATGAGCAGTTCTTC	CASRTSGRADEQFF	TRBD2	14	TRBV18	TRBJ2-1	.
TGTGCCAGCAGCTTGTCCGGGAGCCGCTACAATGAGCAGTTCTTC	CASSLSGSRYNEQFF	.	15	TRBV5-8	TRBJ2-1	.
TGTGCCAGCAGCTTCGGCACTAGCTCCTACGAGCAGTACTTC	CASSFGTSSYEQYF	.	14	TRBV11-2	TRBJ2-7	.
TGCGCCAGCAGTGAGTCTGGCCAACACAACGAGCAGTACTTC	CASSESGQHNEQYF	.	14	TRBV10-1	TRBJ2-7	.
TGTGCCAGCAGTGGCTTAGGGAGGGGTAGCGGGAGCTTCAATGAGCAGTTCTTC	CASSGLGRGSGSFNEQFF	TRBD2	18	TRBV25-1	TRBJ2-1	.
TGTGCCAGCAGTGGGACAGGGGTTGGGGAGCAGTACTTC	CASSGTGVGEQYF	TRBD1	13	TRBV2	TRBJ2-7	.
TGTGCCATCGGTGAGGGGGAGGGCCTAGGTGAGCAGTACTTC	CAIGEGEGLGEQYF	.	14	TRBV10-3	TRBJ2-7	.
TGTGCCAGCAGACAGGGGCATCTTCGCTATGGCTACACCTTC	CASRQGHLRYGYTF	TRBD1	14	TRBV6-6	TRBJ1-2	.
TGTGCCAGTAGTACGGGCCAGGGTCCTCTAAACATTCAGTACTTC	CASSTGQGPLNIQYF	.	15	TRBV19	TRBJ2-4	.
TGCGCCAGCAGCCGACAGGGTCGATCCTACGAGCAGTACTTC	CASSRQGRSYEQYF	TRBD1	14	TRBV5-1	TRBJ2-7	.
TGTGCCAGTAGTATCGGCAGGGTACCCGGGGAGCTGTTTTTT	CASSIGRVPGELFF	.	14	TRBV19	TRBJ2-2	.